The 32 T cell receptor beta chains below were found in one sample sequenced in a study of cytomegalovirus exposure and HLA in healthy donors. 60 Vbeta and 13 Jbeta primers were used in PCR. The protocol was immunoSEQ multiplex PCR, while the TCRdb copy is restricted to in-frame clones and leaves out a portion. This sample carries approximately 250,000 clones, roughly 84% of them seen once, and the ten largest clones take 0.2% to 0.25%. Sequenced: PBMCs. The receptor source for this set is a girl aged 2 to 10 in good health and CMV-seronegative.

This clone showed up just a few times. The CDR3 is CASSLPRGEAFF. Here the CDR3 DNA reads TGCGCCAGCAGCTTGCCCAGGGGTGAAGCTTTCTTT. The chain recombines TRBV5-1 with TRBJ1-1; TRBD1 might be the D (6 bases). The CDR3 totals 12 residues. Looked up from germline, CDR1 is SGHRS and CDR2 is YFSETQ. The germline V and J ends were trimmed by 1 base and 7 bases, with 8 bases remaining between them.

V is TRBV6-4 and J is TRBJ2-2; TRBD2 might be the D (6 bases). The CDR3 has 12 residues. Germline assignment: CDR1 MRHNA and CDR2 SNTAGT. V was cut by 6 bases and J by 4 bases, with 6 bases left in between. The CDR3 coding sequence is TGTGCCAGCAGGGGGGGCACCGGGGAGCTGTTTTTT. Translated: CASRGGTGELFF.

CDR3: CAISDPNREFKGYTF. As DNA, the CDR3 is TGTGCCATCAGTGATCCCAACAGAGAGTTTAAAGGCTACACCTTC. The rearrangement links TRBV10-3 to TRBJ1-2; D not certain. Looked up from germline, CDR1 is ENHRY and CDR2 is SYGVKD. The length of the CDR3 is 15 residues. Between the trimmed V and J ends, which lost 3 bases and 8 bases, there was a span of 19 bases.

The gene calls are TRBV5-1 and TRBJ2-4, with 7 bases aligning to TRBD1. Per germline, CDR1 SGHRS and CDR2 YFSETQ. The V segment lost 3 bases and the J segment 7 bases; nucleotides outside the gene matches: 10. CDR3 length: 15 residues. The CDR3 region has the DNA TGCGCCAGCAGCTCTACTCCGGGACAGAGCAACATTCAGTACTTC. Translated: CASSSTPGQSNIQYF. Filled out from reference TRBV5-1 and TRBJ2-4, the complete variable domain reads KAGVTQTPRYLIKTRGQQVTLSCSPISGHRSVSWYQQTPGQGLQFLFEYFSETQRNKGNFPGRFSGRQFSNSRSEMNVSTLELGDSALYLCASSSTPGQSNIQYFGAGTRLSVL.

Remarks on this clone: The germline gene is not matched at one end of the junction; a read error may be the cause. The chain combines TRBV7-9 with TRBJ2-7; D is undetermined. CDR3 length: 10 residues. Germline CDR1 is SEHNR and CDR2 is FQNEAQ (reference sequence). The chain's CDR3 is CASSYTSRDF. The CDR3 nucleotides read TGTGCCAGCAGCTACACGTCCCGGGACTTC.

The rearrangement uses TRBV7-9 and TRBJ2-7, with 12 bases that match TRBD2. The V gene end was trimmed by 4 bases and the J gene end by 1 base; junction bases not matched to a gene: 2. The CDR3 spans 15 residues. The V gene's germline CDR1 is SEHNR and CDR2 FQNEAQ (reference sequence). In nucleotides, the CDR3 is TGTGCCAGCAGCTGGACTAGCGGGGTTTCCTACGAGCAGTACTTC. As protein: CASSWTSGVSYEQYF.

The CDR3, as DNA: TGTGCCAGCAGCTTAGTACAGGGAGATTCACCCCTCCACTTT. Protein product: CASSLVQGDSPLHF. The rearrangement joins TRBV7-9 to TRBJ1-6; D possibly corresponds to TRBD1 (6 bases). CDR1 and CDR2 (germline): SEHNR, FQNEAQ (reference sequence). Trimming cost V 1 base and J 8 bases, with 9 bases left between them. The CDR3 runs to 14 residues.

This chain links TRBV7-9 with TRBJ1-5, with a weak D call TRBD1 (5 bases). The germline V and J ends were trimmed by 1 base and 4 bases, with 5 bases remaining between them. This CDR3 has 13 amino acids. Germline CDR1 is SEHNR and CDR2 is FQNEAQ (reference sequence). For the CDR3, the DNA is TGTGCCAGCAGCTTAGGGACAAATCAGCCCCAGCATTTT. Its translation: CASSLGTNQPQHF.

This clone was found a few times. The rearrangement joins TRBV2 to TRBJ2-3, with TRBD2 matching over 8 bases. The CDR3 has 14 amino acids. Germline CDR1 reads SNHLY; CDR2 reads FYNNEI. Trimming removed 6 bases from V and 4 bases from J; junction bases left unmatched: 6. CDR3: CASRDGGASDTQYF. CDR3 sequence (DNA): TGTGCCAGCAGGGACGGGGGGGCCTCAGATACGCAGTATTTT. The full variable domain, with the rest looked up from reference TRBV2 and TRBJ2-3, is EPEVTQTPSHQVTQMGQEVILRCVPISNHLYFYWYRQILGQKVEFLVSFYNNEISEKSEIFDDQFSVERPDGSNFTLKIRSTKLEDSAMYFCASRDGGASDTQYFGPGTRLTVL.

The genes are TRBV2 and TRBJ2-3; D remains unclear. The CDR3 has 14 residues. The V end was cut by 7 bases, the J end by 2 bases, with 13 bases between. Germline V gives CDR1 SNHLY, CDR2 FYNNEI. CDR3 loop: CASTRARVTDTQYF. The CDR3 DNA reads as TGTGCCAGCACCCGAGCGAGAGTCACAGATACGCAGTATTTT.

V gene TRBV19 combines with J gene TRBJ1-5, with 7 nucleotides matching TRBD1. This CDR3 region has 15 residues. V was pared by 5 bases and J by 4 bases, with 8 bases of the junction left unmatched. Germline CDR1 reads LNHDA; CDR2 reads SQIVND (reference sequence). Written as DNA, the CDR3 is TGTGCCAGTAGTGGACTTAACAGGGGTAATCAGCCCCAGCATTTT. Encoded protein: CASSGLNRGNQPQHF. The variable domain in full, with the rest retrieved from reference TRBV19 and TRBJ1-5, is DGGITQSPKYLFRKEGQNVTLSCEQNLNHDAMYWYRQDPGQGLRLIYYSQIVNDFQKGDIAEGYSVSREKKESFPLTVTSAQKNPTAFYLCASSGLNRGNQPQHFGDGTRLSIL.

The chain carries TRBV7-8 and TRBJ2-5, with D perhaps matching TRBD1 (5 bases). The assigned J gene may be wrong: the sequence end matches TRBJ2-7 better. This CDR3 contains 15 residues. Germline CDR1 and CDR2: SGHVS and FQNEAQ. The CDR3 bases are TGTGCCAGCAGCTTAGAAGGGGTCAAGACCTACGAGCAGTACTTC. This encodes CASSLEGVKTYEQYF.

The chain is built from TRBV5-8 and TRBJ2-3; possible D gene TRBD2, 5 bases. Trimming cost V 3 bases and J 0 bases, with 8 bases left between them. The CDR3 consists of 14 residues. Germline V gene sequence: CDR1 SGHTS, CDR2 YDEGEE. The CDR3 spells CASSSDFSTDTQYF. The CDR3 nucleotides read TGTGCCAGCAGCTCGGACTTTAGCACAGATACGCAGTATTTT.

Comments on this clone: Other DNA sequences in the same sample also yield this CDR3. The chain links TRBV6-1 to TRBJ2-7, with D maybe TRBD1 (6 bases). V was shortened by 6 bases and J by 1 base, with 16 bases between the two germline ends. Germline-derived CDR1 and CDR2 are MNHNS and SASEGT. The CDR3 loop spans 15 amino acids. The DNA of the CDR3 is TGTGCCAGCAGAACAGGGACCGGATCGTCCTACGAGCAGTACTTC. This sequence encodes CASRTGTGSSYEQYF.

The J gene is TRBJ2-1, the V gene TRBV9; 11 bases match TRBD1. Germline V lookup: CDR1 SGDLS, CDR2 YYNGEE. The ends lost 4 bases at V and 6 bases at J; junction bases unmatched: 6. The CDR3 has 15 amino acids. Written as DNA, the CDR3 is TGTGCCAGCAGCCCCGGGACAGGGGGTACCAATGAGCAGTTCTTC. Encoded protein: CASSPGTGGTNEQFF.

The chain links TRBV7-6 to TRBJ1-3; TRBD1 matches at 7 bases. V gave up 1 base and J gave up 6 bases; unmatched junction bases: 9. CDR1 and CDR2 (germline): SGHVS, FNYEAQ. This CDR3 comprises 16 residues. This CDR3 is CASSLGAGGNLNTIYF. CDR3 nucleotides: TGTGCCAGCAGCTTAGGGGCAGGGGGAAATCTAAACACCATATATTTT.

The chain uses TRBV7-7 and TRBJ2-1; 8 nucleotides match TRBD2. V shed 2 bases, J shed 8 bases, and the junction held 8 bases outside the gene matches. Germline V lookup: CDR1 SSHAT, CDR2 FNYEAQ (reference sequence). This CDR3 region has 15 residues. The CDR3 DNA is TGTGCCAGCAGCTTAAAGGGAGCGGGAGTCGATGAGCAGTTCTTC. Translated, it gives CASSLKGAGVDEQFF.

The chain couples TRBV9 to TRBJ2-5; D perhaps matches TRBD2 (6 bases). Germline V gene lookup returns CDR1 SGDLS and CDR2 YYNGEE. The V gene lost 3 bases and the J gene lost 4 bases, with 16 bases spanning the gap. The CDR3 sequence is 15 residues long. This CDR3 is CASSARRQGGETQYF. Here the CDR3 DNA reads TGTGCCAGCAGCGCTCGAAGGCAGGGAGGAGAGACCCAGTACTTC.

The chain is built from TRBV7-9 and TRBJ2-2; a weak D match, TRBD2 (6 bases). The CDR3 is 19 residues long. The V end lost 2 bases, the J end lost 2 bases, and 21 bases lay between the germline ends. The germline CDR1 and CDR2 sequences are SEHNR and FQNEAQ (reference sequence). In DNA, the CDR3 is TGTGCCAGCAGCTTACGGCGGGATTGGCGGGGCCTCAACACCGGGGAGCTGTTTTTT. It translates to CASSLRRDWRGLNTGELFF. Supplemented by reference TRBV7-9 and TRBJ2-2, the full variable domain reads DTGVSQNPRHKITKRGQNVTFRCDPISEHNRLYWYRQTLGQGPEFLTYFQNEAQLEKSRLLSDRFSAERPKGSFSTLEIQRTEQGDSAMYLCASSLRRDWRGLNTGELFFGEGSRLTVL.

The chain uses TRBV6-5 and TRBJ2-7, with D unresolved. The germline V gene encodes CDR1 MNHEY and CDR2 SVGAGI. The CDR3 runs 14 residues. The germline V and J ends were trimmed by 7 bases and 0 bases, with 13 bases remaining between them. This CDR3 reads CASKESELSYEQYF. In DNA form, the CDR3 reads TGTGCCAGCAAAGAGAGTGAACTCTCCTACGAGCAGTACTTC.

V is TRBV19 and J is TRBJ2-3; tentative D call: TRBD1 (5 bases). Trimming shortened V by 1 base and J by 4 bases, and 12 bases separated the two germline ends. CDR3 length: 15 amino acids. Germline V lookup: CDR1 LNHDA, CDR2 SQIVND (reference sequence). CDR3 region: CASSIGLGHADTQYF. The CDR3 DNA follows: TGTGCCAGTAGTATAGGGCTGGGGCACGCAGATACGCAGTATTTT.

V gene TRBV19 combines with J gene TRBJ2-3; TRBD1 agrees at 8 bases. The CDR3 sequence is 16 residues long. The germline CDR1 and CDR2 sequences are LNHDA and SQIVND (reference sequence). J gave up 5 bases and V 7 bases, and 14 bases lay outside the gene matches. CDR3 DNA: TGTGCCAGTAATGCCCCCGGACAGGGAGCGGGAGATACGCAGTATTTT. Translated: CASNAPGQGAGDTQYF.

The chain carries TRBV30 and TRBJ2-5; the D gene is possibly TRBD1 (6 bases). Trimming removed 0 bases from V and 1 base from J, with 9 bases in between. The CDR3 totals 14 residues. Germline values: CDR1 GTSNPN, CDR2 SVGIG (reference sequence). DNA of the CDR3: TGTGCCTGGAGTGTAACAGGGACCCAAGAGACCCAGTACTTC. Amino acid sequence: CAWSVTGTQETQYF.

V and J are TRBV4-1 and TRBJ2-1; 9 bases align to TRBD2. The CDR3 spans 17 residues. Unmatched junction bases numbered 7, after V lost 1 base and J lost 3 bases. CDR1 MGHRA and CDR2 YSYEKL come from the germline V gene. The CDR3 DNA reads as TGCGCCAGCAGCCAAGGTCCGCCGACTAGCGGCTACAATGAGCAGTTCTTC. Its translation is CASSQGPPTSGYNEQFF.

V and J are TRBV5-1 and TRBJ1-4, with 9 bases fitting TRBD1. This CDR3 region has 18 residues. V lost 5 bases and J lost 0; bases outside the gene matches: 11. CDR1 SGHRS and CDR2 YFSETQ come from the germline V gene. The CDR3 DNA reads TGCGCCAGCAGGGAGGGACAGGGTTTCTACCCAACTAATGAAAAACTGTTTTTT. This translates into CASREGQGFYPTNEKLFF. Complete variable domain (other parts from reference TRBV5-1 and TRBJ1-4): KAGVTQTPRYLIKTRGQQVTLSCSPISGHRSVSWYQQTPGQGLQFLFEYFSETQRNKGNFPGRFSGRQFSNSRSEMNVSTLELGDSALYLCASREGQGFYPTNEKLFFGSGTQLSVL.

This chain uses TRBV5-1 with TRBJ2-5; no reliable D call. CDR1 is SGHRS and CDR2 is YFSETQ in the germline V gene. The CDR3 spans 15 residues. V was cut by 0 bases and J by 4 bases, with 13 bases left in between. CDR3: CASSLGIDLGETQYF. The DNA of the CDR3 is TGCGCCAGCAGCTTGGGAATAGACCTAGGAGAGACCCAGTACTTC.

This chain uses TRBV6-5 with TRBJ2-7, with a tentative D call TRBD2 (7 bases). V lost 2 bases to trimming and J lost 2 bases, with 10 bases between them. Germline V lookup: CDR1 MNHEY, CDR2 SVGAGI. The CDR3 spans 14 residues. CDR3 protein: CASSYKGGAYEQYF. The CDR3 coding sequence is TGTGCCAGCAGTTACAAGGGGGGGGCCTACGAGCAGTACTTC.

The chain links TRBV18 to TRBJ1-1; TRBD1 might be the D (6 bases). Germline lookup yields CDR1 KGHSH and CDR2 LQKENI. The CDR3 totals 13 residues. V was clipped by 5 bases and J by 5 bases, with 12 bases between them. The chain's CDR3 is CASSLGGRTEAFF. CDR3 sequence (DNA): TGTGCCAGCTCATTGGGGGGGCGGACTGAAGCTTTCTTT.

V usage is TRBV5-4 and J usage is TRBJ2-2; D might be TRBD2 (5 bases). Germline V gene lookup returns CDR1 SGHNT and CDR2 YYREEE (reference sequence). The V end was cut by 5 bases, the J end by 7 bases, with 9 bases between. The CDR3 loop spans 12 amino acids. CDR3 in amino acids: CASRLDSGELFF. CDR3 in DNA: TGTGCCAGCAGACTAGATAGCGGGGAGCTGTTTTTT.

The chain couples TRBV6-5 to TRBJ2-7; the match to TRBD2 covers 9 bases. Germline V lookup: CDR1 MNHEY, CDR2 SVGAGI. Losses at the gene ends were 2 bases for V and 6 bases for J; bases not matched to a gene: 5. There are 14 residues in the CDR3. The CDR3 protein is CASSYGLAGIEQYF. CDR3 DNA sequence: TGTGCCAGCAGTTACGGCCTAGCGGGAATCGAGCAGTACTTC.

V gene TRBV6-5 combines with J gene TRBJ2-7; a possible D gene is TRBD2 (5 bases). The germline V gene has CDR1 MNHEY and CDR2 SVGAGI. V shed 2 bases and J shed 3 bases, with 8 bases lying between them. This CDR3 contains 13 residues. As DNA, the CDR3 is TGTGCCAGCAGTTACGCCGGGGACTACGAGCAGTACTTC. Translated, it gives CASSYAGDYEQYF.

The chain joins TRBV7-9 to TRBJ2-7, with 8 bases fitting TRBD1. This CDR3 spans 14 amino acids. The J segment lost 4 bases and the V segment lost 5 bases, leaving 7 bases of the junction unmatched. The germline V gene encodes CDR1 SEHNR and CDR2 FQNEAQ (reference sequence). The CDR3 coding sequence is TGTGCCAGCAGCACCGGACAGGGTTGGTACGAGCAGTACTTC. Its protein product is CASSTGQGWYEQYF.